This TCR beta chain derives from a study of blood T cell repertoires in COVID-19. Study information: COVID-19 samples collected from the United States, Italy and Spain covered acute and convalescent phases.

CDR1 is LGHDT and CDR2 is YNNKEL in the germline V gene (reference sequence). V lost 4 bases and J 3 bases, leaving 16 bases between the germline ends. The CDR3 is made up of 15 amino acids. Patients from Seattle were sampled longitudinally, starting during active infection. Libraries were prepared by immunoSEQ multiplex PCR; TCRdb keeps only in-frame clonotypes and omits some of them. Of over 150,000 clones in the sample, about four fifths were seen once. The receptor was derived from a woman in her 70s with COVID-19, enrolled during active disease. What was sequenced was peripheral blood. The chain carries TRBV3-1 (or the pseudogene TRBV3-2) and TRBJ2-7; TRBD1 is a possible D gene (6 bases). The CDR3 DNA follows: TGTGCCAGCAGCCCCGAGCCACAGGGTAGCTACGAGCAGTACTTC. It yields the protein CASSPEPQGSYEQYF.